The source of this T cell receptor beta chain is a study of identical twins. A universal primer binding site was introduced by template switching. The final cDNA contained unique molecular identifiers. MiXCR, run by TCRdb on the 5' RACE reads, gives a single entry per CDR3 protein. The sample contains about 570,000 distinct CDR3 sequences, just under 10% of which appear only once. Study-level results: A lower insertion count was a feature of abundant cord blood beta clonotypes, with no such feature in memory repertoires. Out-of-frame TCR alpha sharing in monozygotic twins exceeded recombination model predictions. Invariant MAIT and iNKT cells may have partly biased zero-insertion analyses.

This clonotype was recorded a few times. As yet, its antigen is unknown. Germline lookup yields CDR1 DFQATT and CDR2 SNEGSKA (reference sequence). Trimming pared 3 bases from V and 4 bases from J, leaving 15 bases between. The CDR3 has 14 residues. The same sample was also used in a study of yellow fever vaccine responses in identical twins.

This sequence joins TRBV20-1 and TRBJ1-1; a weak D match, TRBD1 (5 bases). The sample was PBMCs. The source is a young woman in good health. The CDR3 DNA reads TGCAGTGCTAGGACGGACAATCGACCCACTGAAGCTTTCTTT. Its translation is CSARTDNRPTEAFF.